The 14 T cell receptor beta chains listed next were all sequenced from one sample in a study of T cells in Graves' hyperthyroidism and ophthalmopathy. Researchers took RNA transcripts and amplified the TCR beta CDR3 regions from them. The HTBI primer set was used in a first-round RT-PCR of the TCR CDR3. TCRdb ran MiXCR on the multiplex PCR reads and lists one entry per CDR3 protein. The sample records 300,000 to 450,000 distinct CDR3 sequences, 15% to 19% being singletons. The sequencing sample was made of blood. These TCRs come from a woman aged 18-29 years with Graves' hyperthyroidism that later progressed to Graves' ophthalmopathy.

This clonotype was detected ten times or more. The chain employs TRBV7-2 and TRBJ1-5; the match to TRBD1 covers 8 bases. The CDR3 covers 14 residues. Germline CDR1 is SGHTA and CDR2 is FQGNSA. V gave up 5 bases and J gave up 2 bases; unmatched junction bases: 2. The CDR3 spells CASSPQGGNQPQHF. The CDR3 DNA is TGTGCCAGCAGCCCACAGGGGGGCAATCAGCCCCAGCATTTT.

In its sample, this clonotype was seen a few times. The chain is built from TRBV5-1 and TRBJ2-1; D is tentatively TRBD1 or TRBD2 (6 bases each). The CDR3 spans 15 residues. CDR1 and CDR2 from the germline V gene are SGHRS and YFSETQ. The germline V and J ends were trimmed by 4 bases and 4 bases, with 15 bases remaining between them. The CDR3 protein is CASSLRGVPYNEQFF. DNA for the CDR3: TGCGCCAGCAGCCTGAGGGGGGTTCCTTACAATGAGCAGTTCTTC. Full variable domain (outside the CDR3, taken from reference TRBV5-1 and TRBJ2-1): KAGVTQTPRYLIKTRGQQVTLSCSPISGHRSVSWYQQTPGQGLQFLFEYFSETQRNKGNFPGRFSGRQFSNSRSEMNVSTLELGDSALYLCASSLRGVPYNEQFFGPGTRLTVL.

This clonotype was seen many times. The chain links TRBV12-3 or TRBV12-4 to TRBJ1-5, with D hard to call. Trimming left V 2 bases short and J 8 bases short, with 19 bases between. This CDR3 has 16 residues. CDR3 protein: CASSLRRSGRVEPQHF. The CDR3 DNA reads as TGTGCCAGCAGTTTAAGAAGAAGTGGCCGAGTTGAGCCCCAGCATTTT.

The chain links TRBV6-1 to TRBJ2-1, with TRBD2 matching 10 bases. The J segment lost 6 bases and the V segment lost 2 bases, leaving 7 bases of the junction unmatched. Germline V CDR1 and CDR2: MNHNS, SASEGT. The CDR3 loop spans 16 amino acids. As DNA, the CDR3 is TGTGCCAGCAGTGAATTCCGTACTAGCGGGGTCAATGAGCAGTTCTTC. This codes for CASSEFRTSGVNEQFF.

Only a few counts were recorded for this clonotype. V and J are TRBV3-1 and TRBJ2-5; 9 bases are shared with TRBD2. CDR3 length equals 15 residues. CDR1 and CDR2 from the germline V gene are LGHDT and YNNKEL (reference sequence). The trim removed 4 bases at V and 2 bases at J, leaving 5 bases unmatched. In DNA form, the CDR3 reads TGTGCCAGCAGCCGACTAGCGGAGGGTCAAGAGACCCAGTACTTC. Its protein product is CASSRLAEGQETQYF.

This clonotype was counted only a few times. V gene TRBV28 combines with J gene TRBJ2-5, with TRBD2 identical over 13 bases. The CDR3 is made up of 15 amino acids. Germline lookup yields CDR1 MDHEN and CDR2 SYDVKM. Trimming cost V 4 bases and J 5 bases; bases outside gene matches: 4. DNA for the CDR3: TGTGCCAGCAGTTCCGGGACTAGCGGGATCGAGACCCAGTACTTC. Residues: CASSSGTSGIETQYF.

This chain joins TRBV7-9 and TRBJ2-2; unclear D gene. From germline, CDR1 is SEHNR and CDR2 FQNEAQ (reference sequence). The CDR3 extends over 12 amino acids. Trimming removed 1 base at V and 9 bases at J, with 6 bases between. CDR3 loop: CASSLGARELFF. The CDR3, as DNA: TGTGCCAGCAGCTTAGGGGCGAGGGAGCTGTTTTTT. The whole variable domain, filled in from reference TRBV7-9 and TRBJ2-2, reads DTGVSQNPRHKITKRGQNVTFRCDPISEHNRLYWYRQTLGQGPEFLTYFQNEAQLEKSRLLSDRFSAERPKGSFSTLEIQRTEQGDSAMYLCASSLGARELFFGEGSRLTVL.

This clonotype has at least ten counts. V and J are TRBV7-9 and TRBJ2-1; D might be TRBD2 (5 bases). Trimming removed 5 bases at V and 0 bases at J, with 11 bases between. In germline, CDR1 is SEHNR, CDR2 FQNEAQ (reference sequence). The CDR3 length is 15 residues. The CDR3 is CASSRGTSSYNEQFF. CDR3 nucleotide sequence: TGTGCCAGCAGCCGGGGAACAAGCTCCTACAATGAGCAGTTCTTC.

The chain recombines TRBV14 with TRBJ2-3; the D is unclear. This CDR3 has 14 amino acids. The V gene lost 0 bases and the J gene lost 6 bases, with 10 bases spanning the gap. Germline V CDR1 and CDR2: SGHDN, FVKESK. The CDR3 loop reads CASSQDASTDTQYF. In nucleotides, the CDR3 is TGTGCCAGCAGCCAAGACGCCTCTACGGATACGCAGTATTTT. The full variable domain, completed using reference TRBV14 and TRBJ2-3, is EAGVTQFPSHSVIEKGQTVTLRCDPISGHDNLYWYRRVMGKEIKFLLHFVKESKQDESGMPNNRFLAERTGGTYSTLKVQPAELEDSGVYFCASSQDASTDTQYFGPGTRLTVL.

This clonotype has just a few counts. A much bigger clone sits one base away, suggesting this may be a read error. The rearrangement joins TRBV12-3 or TRBV12-4 to TRBJ2-3, with D unresolved. CDR3 length equals 14 residues. The V end lost 7 bases, the J end lost 3 bases, and 14 bases lay between the germline ends. The CDR3 DNA follows: TGTGCCAGCAACGGCAGGCCGATGACAGATACGCAGTATTTT. Translating gives CASNGRPMTDTQYF.

The chain links TRBV6-1 to TRBJ2-1; no clear D gene. The CDR3 consists of 15 residues. The V and J ends lost 6 bases and 0 bases respectively, with 12 bases between them. The germline V gene has CDR1 MNHNS and CDR2 SASEGT. The CDR3 DNA follows: TGTGCCAGCAGGATTCAGGAATTCTCCTACAATGAGCAGTTCTTC. It encodes CASRIQEFSYNEQFF.

The chain joins TRBV28 to TRBJ1-3; unclear D gene. The CDR3 covers 13 residues. Trimming took off 3 bases at V and 5 bases at J, with 8 bases between the two ends. CDR1 is MDHEN, CDR2 SYDVKM, per germline. DNA of the CDR3: TGTGCCAGCAGTTTGATCAGAAGAAACACCATATATTTT. Its protein is CASSLIRRNTIYF.

The chain uses TRBV10-1 and TRBJ1-1; 7 bases fit TRBD1. With 2 bases clipped from V and 7 bases from J, the junction kept 7 bases outside the gene matches. The CDR3 has 14 amino acids. Germline CDR1 reads WNHNN; CDR2 reads SYGVQD (reference sequence). CDR3 bases: TGCGCCAGCAGTGAGAAGGGGGCTTACGGTGAAGCTTTCTTT. Amino acid sequence: CASSEKGAYGEAFF.

This clonotype showed up many times. The chain is built from TRBV6-2 or TRBV6-3 and TRBJ2-3; weak D call: TRBD2 (6 bases). CDR1 MNHEY and CDR2 SVGEGT come from the germline V gene. The V and J ends lost 8 bases and 2 bases respectively, with 17 bases between them. The length of the CDR3 is 15 residues. The CDR3 sequence: CASVDGRPLTDTQYF. The CDR3 DNA reads as TGTGCCAGCGTTGATGGGAGGCCGCTCACAGATACGCAGTATTTT.